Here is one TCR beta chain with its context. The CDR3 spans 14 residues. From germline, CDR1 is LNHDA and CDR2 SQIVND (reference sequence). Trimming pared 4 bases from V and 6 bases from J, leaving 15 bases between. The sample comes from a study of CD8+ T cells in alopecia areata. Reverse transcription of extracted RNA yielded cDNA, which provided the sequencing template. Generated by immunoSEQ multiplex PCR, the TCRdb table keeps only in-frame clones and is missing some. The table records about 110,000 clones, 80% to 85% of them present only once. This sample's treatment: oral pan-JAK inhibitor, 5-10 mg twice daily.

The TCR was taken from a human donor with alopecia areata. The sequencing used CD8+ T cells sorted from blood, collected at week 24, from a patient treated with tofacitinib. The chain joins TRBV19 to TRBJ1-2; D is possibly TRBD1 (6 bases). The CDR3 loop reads CASSTGPPGDGYTF. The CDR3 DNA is TGTGCCAGTAGTACGGGGCCTCCAGGGGATGGCTACACCTTC.